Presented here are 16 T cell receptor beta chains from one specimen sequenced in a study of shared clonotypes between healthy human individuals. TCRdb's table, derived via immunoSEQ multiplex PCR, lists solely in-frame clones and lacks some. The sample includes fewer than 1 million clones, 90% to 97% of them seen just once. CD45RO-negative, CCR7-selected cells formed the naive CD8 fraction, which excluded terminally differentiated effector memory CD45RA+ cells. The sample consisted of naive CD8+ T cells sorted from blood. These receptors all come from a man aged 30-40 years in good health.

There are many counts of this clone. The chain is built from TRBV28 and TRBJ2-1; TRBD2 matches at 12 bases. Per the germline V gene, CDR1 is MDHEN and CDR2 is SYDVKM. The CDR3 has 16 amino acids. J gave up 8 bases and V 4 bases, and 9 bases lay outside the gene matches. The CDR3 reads CASSSPGLAGKYEQFF. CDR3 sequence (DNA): TGTGCCAGCAGTTCCCCCGGACTAGCGGGAAAGTATGAGCAGTTCTTC.

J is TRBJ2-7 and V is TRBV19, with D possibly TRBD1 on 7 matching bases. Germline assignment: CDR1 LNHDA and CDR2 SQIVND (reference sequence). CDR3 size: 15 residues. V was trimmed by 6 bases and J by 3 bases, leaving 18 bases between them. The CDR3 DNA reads TGTGCCAGTAGACCAGGGGGGACAGACTTCTACGAGCAGTACTTC. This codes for CASRPGGTDFYEQYF.

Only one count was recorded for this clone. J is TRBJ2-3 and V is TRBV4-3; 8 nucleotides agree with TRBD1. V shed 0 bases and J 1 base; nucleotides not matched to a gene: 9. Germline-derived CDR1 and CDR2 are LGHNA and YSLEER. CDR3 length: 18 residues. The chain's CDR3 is CASSQDLRTGSGTDTQYF. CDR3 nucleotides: TGCGCCAGCAGCCAAGACCTAAGGACAGGGTCTGGCACAGATACGCAGTATTTT.

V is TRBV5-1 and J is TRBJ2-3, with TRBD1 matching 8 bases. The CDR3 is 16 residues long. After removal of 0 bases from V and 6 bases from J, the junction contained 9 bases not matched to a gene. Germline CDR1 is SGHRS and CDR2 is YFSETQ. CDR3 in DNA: TGCGCCAGCAGCTTGGTTGGGACAGGTGATCAGGATACGCAGTATTTT. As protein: CASSLVGTGDQDTQYF.

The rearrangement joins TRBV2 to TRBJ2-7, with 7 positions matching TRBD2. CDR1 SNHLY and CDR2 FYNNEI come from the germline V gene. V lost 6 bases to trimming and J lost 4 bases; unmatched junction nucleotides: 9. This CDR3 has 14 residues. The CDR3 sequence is CASSPPAGIYEQYF. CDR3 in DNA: TGTGCCAGCAGCCCCCCAGCGGGAATATACGAGCAGTACTTC.

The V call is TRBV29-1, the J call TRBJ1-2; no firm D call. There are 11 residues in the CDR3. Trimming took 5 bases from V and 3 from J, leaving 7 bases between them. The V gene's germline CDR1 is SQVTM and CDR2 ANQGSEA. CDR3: CSVITDYGYTF. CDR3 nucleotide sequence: TGCAGCGTTATTACAGACTATGGCTACACCTTC.

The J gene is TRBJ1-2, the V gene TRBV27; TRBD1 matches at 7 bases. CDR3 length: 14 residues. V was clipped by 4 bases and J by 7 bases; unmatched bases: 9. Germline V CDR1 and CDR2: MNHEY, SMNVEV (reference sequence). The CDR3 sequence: CASSSLARDSGYTF. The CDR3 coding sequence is TGTGCCAGCAGTTCCCTTGCCCGGGACAGTGGCTACACCTTC.

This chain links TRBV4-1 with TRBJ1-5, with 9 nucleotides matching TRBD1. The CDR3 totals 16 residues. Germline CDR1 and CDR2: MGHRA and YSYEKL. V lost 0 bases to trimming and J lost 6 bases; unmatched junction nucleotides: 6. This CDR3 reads CASSQEETGGTQPQHF. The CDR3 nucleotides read TGCGCCAGCAGCCAAGAAGAGACAGGGGGAACTCAGCCCCAGCATTTT.

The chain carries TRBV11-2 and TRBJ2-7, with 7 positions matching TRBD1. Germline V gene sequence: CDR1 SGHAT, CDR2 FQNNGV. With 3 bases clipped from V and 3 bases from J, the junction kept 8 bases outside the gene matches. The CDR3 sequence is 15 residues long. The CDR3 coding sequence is TGTGCCAGCAGCTTTTGGGGACAGAAGTTCTACGAGCAGTACTTC. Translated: CASSFWGQKFYEQYF. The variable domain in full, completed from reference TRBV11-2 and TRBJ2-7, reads EAGVAQSPRYKIIEKRQSVAFWCNPISGHATLYWYQQILGQGPKLLIQFQNNGVVDDSQLPKDRFSAERLKGVDSTLKIQPAKLEDSAVYLCASSFWGQKFYEQYFGPGTRLTVT.

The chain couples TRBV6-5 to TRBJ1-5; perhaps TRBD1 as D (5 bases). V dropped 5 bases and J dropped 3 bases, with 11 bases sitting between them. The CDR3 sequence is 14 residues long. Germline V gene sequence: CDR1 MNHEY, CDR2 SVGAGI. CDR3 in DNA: TGTGCCAGCAGTCCCGGGGCCGCCAATCAGCCCCAGCATTTT. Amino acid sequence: CASSPGAANQPQHF.

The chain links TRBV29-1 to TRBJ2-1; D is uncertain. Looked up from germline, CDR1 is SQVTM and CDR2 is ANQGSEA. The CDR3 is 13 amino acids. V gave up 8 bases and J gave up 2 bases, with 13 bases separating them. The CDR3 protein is CSPRRATYNEQFF. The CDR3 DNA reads TGCAGCCCACGTCGGGCGACCTACAATGAGCAGTTCTTC.

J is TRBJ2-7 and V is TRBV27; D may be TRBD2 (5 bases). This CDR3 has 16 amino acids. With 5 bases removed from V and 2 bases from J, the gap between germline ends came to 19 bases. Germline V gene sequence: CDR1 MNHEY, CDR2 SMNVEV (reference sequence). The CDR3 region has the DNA TGTGCCAGCAGTCCTCAGGTGAGCGGAGCTACCTACGAGCAGTACTTC. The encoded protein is CASSPQVSGATYEQYF.

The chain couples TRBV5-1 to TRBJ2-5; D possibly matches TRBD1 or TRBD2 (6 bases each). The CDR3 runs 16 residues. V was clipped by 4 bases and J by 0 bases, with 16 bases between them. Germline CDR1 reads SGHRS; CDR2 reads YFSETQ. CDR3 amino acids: CASSPASGGHQETQYF. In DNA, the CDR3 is TGCGCCAGCAGCCCGGCCTCCGGGGGCCACCAAGAGACCCAGTACTTC. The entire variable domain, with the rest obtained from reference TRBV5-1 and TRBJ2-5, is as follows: KAGVTQTPRYLIKTRGQQVTLSCSPISGHRSVSWYQQTPGQGLQFLFEYFSETQRNKGNFPGRFSGRQFSNSRSEMNVSTLELGDSALYLCASSPASGGHQETQYFGPGTRLLVL.

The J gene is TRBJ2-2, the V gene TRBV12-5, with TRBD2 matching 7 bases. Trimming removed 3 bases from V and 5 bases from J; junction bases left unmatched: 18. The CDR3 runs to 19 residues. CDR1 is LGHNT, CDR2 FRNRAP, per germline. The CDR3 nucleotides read TGTGCTAGTGGTTTACGCGGATCGATCGGCGGGAGCCTTACCGGGGAGCTGTTTTTT. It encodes CASGLRGSIGGSLTGELFF. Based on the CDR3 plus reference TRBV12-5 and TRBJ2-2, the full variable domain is DARVTQTPRHKVTEMGQEVTMRCQPILGHNTVFWYRQTMMQGLELLAYFRNRAPLDDSGMPKDRFSAEMPDATLATLKIQPSEPRDSAVYFCASGLRGSIGGSLTGELFFGEGSRLTVL.

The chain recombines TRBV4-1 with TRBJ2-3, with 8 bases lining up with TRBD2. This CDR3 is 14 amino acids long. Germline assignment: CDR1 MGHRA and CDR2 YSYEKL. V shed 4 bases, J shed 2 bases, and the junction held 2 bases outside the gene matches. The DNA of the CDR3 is TGCGCCAGCAGCCCGGGAGGGGACACAGATACGCAGTATTTT. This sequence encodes CASSPGGDTDTQYF.

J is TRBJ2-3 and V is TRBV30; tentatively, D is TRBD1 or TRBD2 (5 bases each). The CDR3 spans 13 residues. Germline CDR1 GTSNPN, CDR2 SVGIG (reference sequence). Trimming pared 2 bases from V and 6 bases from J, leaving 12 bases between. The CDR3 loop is CAWSWGRGDTQYF. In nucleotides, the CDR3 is TGTGCCTGGAGTTGGGGGAGAGGGGATACGCAGTATTTT.